This is a list of T cell receptor beta chains from one sample in a study of cytomegalovirus exposure and HLA in healthy donors. Using immunoSEQ multiplex PCR, the repertoire was profiled, and TCRdb retains in-frame clones only, with some absent. The sample carries approximately 99,000 clones, around 95% recorded once. The sample was PBMCs. Every receptor here comes from a woman aged 18-30 years in good health and CMV-seronegative. The CDR3 runs from the conserved cysteine through the conserved F or W. Each record gives: CDR3 length, V gene, J gene, CDR3 protein.

len: 13; v_gene: TRBV5-6; j_gene: TRBJ2-5; CDR3aa: CASSPDSQETQYF
len: 16; v_gene: TRBV6-5; j_gene: TRBJ2-3; CDR3aa: CASSYSSREPTDTQYF
len: 15; v_gene: TRBV5-6; j_gene: TRBJ2-7; CDR3aa: CASSFPTSGGYEQYF
len: 13; v_gene: TRBV30; j_gene: TRBJ2-5; CDR3aa: CAWSVNRKQTQYF
len: 18; v_gene: TRBV5-6; j_gene: TRBJ2-7; CDR3aa: CASSRLLDRDRAHYEQYF
len: 13; v_gene: TRBV28; j_gene: TRBJ1-2; CDR3aa: CASSFTGYYGYTF
len: 17; v_gene: TRBV4-1; j_gene: TRBJ1-1; CDR3aa: CASSHITGTGSVTEAFF
len: 15; v_gene: TRBV10-3; j_gene: TRBJ1-1; CDR3aa: CAISESGQGNTEAFF
len: 16; v_gene: TRBV19; j_gene: TRBJ1-1; CDR3aa: CASSTTRTLMNTEAFF
len: 16; v_gene: TRBV5-5; j_gene: TRBJ2-1; CDR3aa: CASSLAAPVSYNEQFF
len: 16; v_gene: TRBV5-6; j_gene: TRBJ2-7; CDR3aa: CASSPGLRGPRYEQYF
len: 14; v_gene: TRBV5-6; j_gene: TRBJ2-7; CDR3aa: CASSLVGQDYEQYF
len: 15; v_gene: TRBV28; j_gene: TRBJ2-7; CDR3aa: CASSLFGTGFREQYF
len: 13; v_gene: TRBV5-1; j_gene: TRBJ1-1; CDR3aa: CASSLQGHTEAFF
len: 14; v_gene: TRBV11-2; j_gene: TRBJ2-2; CDR3aa: CASSLLSYTGELFF
len: 15; v_gene: TRBV7-9; j_gene: TRBJ1-2; CDR3aa: CASSLPGGVGYGYTF
len: 16; v_gene: TRBV7-2; j_gene: TRBJ1-4; CDR3aa: CASSLVFVRQNEKLFF
len: 15; v_gene: TRBV13; j_gene: TRBJ1-1; CDR3aa: CASSLGGQGKTEAFF
len: 15; v_gene: TRBV11-2; j_gene: TRBJ2-1; CDR3aa: CASSLVGGSYNEQFF
len: 15; v_gene: TRBV5-1; j_gene: TRBJ1-5; CDR3aa: CASSLGTGGLQPQHF
len: 19; v_gene: TRBV28; j_gene: TRBJ2-1; CDR3aa: CASSFRLAGLRSSYNEQFF
len: 19; v_gene: TRBV14; j_gene: TRBJ2-7; CDR3aa: CASSQRSFGRPPGFYEQYF
len: 15; v_gene: TRBV9; j_gene: TRBJ2-2; CDR3aa: CASSVRGGDTGELFF
len: 18; v_gene: TRBV1; j_gene: TRBJ2-3; CDR3aa: CTSSPKDRGRRCTDTQYF
len: 13; v_gene: TRBV7-7; j_gene: TRBJ2-2; CDR3aa: CASSVDRGGELFF
len: 14; v_gene: TRBV5-1; j_gene: TRBJ2-7; CDR3aa: CASSFGTGIGEQYF
len: 14; v_gene: TRBV19; j_gene: TRBJ2-5; CDR3aa: CASSIYVFQETQYF
len: 12; v_gene: TRBV28; j_gene: TRBJ1-2; CDR3aa: CASSFSARGYTF
len: 15; v_gene: TRBV7-8; j_gene: TRBJ2-7; CDR3aa: CASSLVQGISYEQYF
len: 16; v_gene: TRBV5-1; j_gene: TRBJ2-1; CDR3aa: CASSSGALAGNNEQFF
len: 15; v_gene: TRBV7-2; j_gene: TRBJ2-7; CDR3aa: CASTRWTGQGTEQYF
len: 15; v_gene: TRBV7-3; j_gene: TRBJ1-6; CDR3aa: CASSYTGGGSSPLHF
len: 15; v_gene: TRBV4-3; j_gene: TRBJ1-1; CDR3aa: CASSQPGLPGGEAFF
len: 14; v_gene: TRBV29-1; j_gene: TRBJ2-3; CDR3aa: CSVAASGDTDTQYF
len: 15; v_gene: TRBV5-5; j_gene: TRBJ1-6; CDR3aa: CASSRGTAYNSPLHF
len: 14; v_gene: TRBV28; j_gene: TRBJ2-7; CDR3aa: CASTLTGRAYEQYF
len: 10; v_gene: TRBV20-1; j_gene: TRBJ2-7; CDR3aa: CSASIYEQYF
len: 15; v_gene: TRBV19; j_gene: TRBJ2-1; CDR3aa: CASSISAAGYNEQFF
len: 15; v_gene: TRBV6-5; j_gene: TRBJ2-1; CDR3aa: CASSLGLAGYNEQFF
len: 13; v_gene: TRBV13; j_gene: TRBJ1-3; CDR3aa: CASSLVGGNTIYF
len: 15; v_gene: TRBV5-1; j_gene: TRBJ2-5; CDR3aa: CASSSLLTRQETQYF
len: 14; v_gene: TRBV27; j_gene: TRBJ2-7; CDR3aa: CASSKQGARYEQYF
len: 13; v_gene: TRBV7-2; j_gene: TRBJ1-2; CDR3aa: CASSVFQGYGYTF
len: 15; v_gene: TRBV19; j_gene: TRBJ1-5; CDR3aa: CASSIRGAGGQPQHF
len: 15; v_gene: TRBV7-6; j_gene: TRBJ1-6; CDR3aa: CASSLRGEQNSPLHF
len: 15; v_gene: TRBV27; j_gene: TRBJ1-5; CDR3aa: CASSPTTDRNQPQHF
len: 15; v_gene: TRBV27; j_gene: TRBJ2-7; CDR3aa: CASSSYRGNSYEQYF
len: 16; v_gene: TRBV19; j_gene: TRBJ1-1; CDR3aa: CASSFTNRESSTEAFF
len: 14; v_gene: TRBV5-1; j_gene: TRBJ1-1; CDR3aa: CASSLGTGFFQAFF
len: 15; v_gene: TRBV9; j_gene: TRBJ2-3; CDR3aa: CASSVRSSGADTQYF
len: 16; v_gene: TRBV9; j_gene: TRBJ2-3; CDR3aa: CASSVAARGGGDTQYF
len: 14; v_gene: TRBV7-9; j_gene: TRBJ1-1; CDR3aa: CATRDQRGDTEAFF
len: 16; v_gene: TRBV4-1; j_gene: TRBJ2-1; CDR3aa: CASSLSGGPNYNEQFF
len: 18; v_gene: TRBV7-8; j_gene: TRBJ1-2; CDR3aa: CASSERRPGTGEGYGYTF
len: 18; v_gene: TRBV21-1; j_gene: TRBJ2-7; CDR3aa: CASSLTVRGDRGTYEQYF
len: 14; v_gene: TRBV27; j_gene: TRBJ2-7; CDR3aa: CASSLGRASYEQYF
len: 16; v_gene: TRBV19; j_gene: TRBJ1-5; CDR3aa: CASSLGGGGFGQPQHF
len: 13; v_gene: TRBV29-1; j_gene: TRBJ2-7; CDR3aa: CSVSGTGGGEQYF
len: 17; v_gene: TRBV27; j_gene: TRBJ1-1; CDR3aa: CASSAVGGPVANTEAFF
len: 16; v_gene: TRBV7-2; j_gene: TRBJ2-1; CDR3aa: CASSLVAPTGGDEQFF